Listed below are T cell receptor beta chains from one sample, sequenced in a study of OX40 agonist ivuxolimab in advanced cancers. Profiled with immunoSEQ multiplex PCR; TCRdb holds only in-frame clones, not every one. The sample has about 62,000 clones; more than 85% are singletons. The starting material was CD4+ or CD8+ T cells sorted from blood, obtained in a trial of the OX40 agonist ivuxolimab. These receptors were collected from an adult with an advanced solid tumor such as melanoma, head and neck, liver or kidney cancer. CDR3s include the opening cysteine and the closing phenylalanine or tryptophan.

17	TRBV5-4	CASSVTGSAEYNEKLFF
14	TRBV7-9	CASSLARGGYEQFF
16	TRBV9	CASSAPTSGIQETQYF
14	TRBV9	CASSVGDSNYEQYF
15	TRBV11-2	CASSSPGQDYNEQFF
13	TRBV19	CASSMTENTEAFF
15	TRBV11-2	CASSLAREGQETQYF
15	TRBV6-6	CASSYSTGATDTQYF
11	TRBV10-2	CASTRATEAFF
14	TRBV7-8	CASSYHRGNTEAFF
11	TRBV7-9	CASSRWETQYF
14	TRBV5-1	CASSWFQAEDTQYF
18	TRBV13	CASSLVGTSGYNTDTQYF
14	TRBV5-1	CASSERKDNEKLFF
15	TRBV18	CASSPVSSATDTQYF
18	TRBV27	CASNKHGGLGGITDTQYF
12	TRBV7-9	CASSLGVQPQHF
14	TRBV5-1	CASSMAGGVYEQYF
11	TRBV27	CASKDNEKLFF
16	TRBV9	CASSMTSGGATDTQYF
16	TRBV6-5	CASSYAFVRANQPQHF
15	TRBV6-1	CASSTTPLAGDEQFF
16	TRBV11-2	CASSLGGTGDTGELFF
15	TRBV4-2	CASSQDPGGSEKLFF
17	TRBV19	CASSIGRDLASTDTQYF
17	TRBV27	CASSPRTSGREFYEQYF
15	TRBV5-8	CASSLVQGRINEQFF
16	TRBV13	CASSSKGQDGNSPLHF
16	TRBV9	CASSVSAGTANYGYTF
16	TRBV7-9	CASSQGLAGGQNEQFF
14	TRBV4-3	CASGGRVGTGELFF
15	TRBV9	CASSVVERGGDTQYF